This T cell receptor (beta chain) is drawn from a study of T cells after yellow fever vaccination (dated by TCRdb to between 2017 and 2020). As for the study more broadly: Libraries from fractions with low cell numbers were prepared with the SMART-Seq v4 Ultra Low Input RNA kit. To follow T-cell clones before and after primary and booster YFV17D yellow fever vaccination, bulk TCR alpha and beta repertoires were sequenced over time. The cohort comprised two healthy male donors, one aged 18 to 30 and one aged 30 to 39 years. Blood was drawn at multiple timepoints before and after primary and secondary immunization, with bulk PBMC replicates and cell subsets isolated. Results and caveats for the whole study, not just this receptor: The study included only a couple of donors, which limits how far the findings can be generalized. Most clones expanded after primary vaccination were re-detected after the booster (around 96% of CD4 and roughly 87% of CD8), suggesting broad memory maintenance. A small share of clonotypes occurred in both CD4 and CD8 compartments, likely arising from convergent recombination. The secondary T-cell response was weaker than the primary response but faster, peaking on day 5 instead of day 15. Computational filtering was required because FACS-sorted repertoires could contain abundant contaminating clonotypes from the bulk population.

Taken with the paper, the label for treatment or condition translates to: live attenuated yellow fever vaccine strain. A standard Ficoll-Paque protocol was used to isolate PBMCs from peripheral blood. Epitope-specific CD8 T cells were sorted with a dextramer loaded with the yellow fever NS4B epitope peptide, and anti-CD3 and anti-CD8 staining was applied. TriZol was used to extract RNA from bulk PBMCs, CD4 and CD8 fractions, and dextramer-positive and dextramer-negative fractions. This clonotype occurred many times. No clone much larger than this one lies a single base away; base qualities are absent. The CDR3 has 14 amino acids, counting the end cysteine and phenylalanine. Only the CDR3 DNA stays, 42 bases, in frame from base 1. V sheds 8 bases and J sheds 3 bases, leaving 15 bases between their ends. Based on the germline V gene (reference sequence), the CDR1 and CDR2 sequences are SEHNR and FQNEAQ.

Synthesis of TCR cDNA relied on 5'RACE template switching, a step that introduced a universal primer site along with unique molecular identifiers. Priming of cDNA synthesis was performed from both the TCR alpha and TCR beta constant segments. Two PCR steps were used to amplify libraries, with sample barcodes and sequencing adapters being added in the second step. Sequencing of libraries was performed on Illumina HiSeq 2500 (2x100 bp) or NovaSeq (2x150 bp). The original pipeline was this. MIGEC was used to demultiplex reads and collapse the reads into UMI consensus sequences, and MiXCR was used for V(D)J alignment. Clonotypes responding to the vaccine were identified with edgeR on replicate PBMC samples, with the criteria of FDR below 0.01 and a log2 fold change above 5 up to day 15. CD4 or CD8 identity was assigned to each bulk clonotype according to whether the clonotype was present at higher abundance in the sequenced CD4 repertoire or the sequenced CD8 repertoire. NS4B-specific clonotypes were defined as those at least 10-fold enriched in dextramer-positive over dextramer-negative fractions; CD4-biased clonotypes were excluded. The public reads were reprocessed in TCRdb via fastp at Q25 and MiXCR, keeping in-frame beta chains. Rows matching on CDR3 protein sequence are summarized as one entry with the most common DNA and genes. These V and J calls derive from TCRdb rather than the authors' analysis. The sample table lists around 47,000 distinct CDR3 sequences, about 6.8% of them with a count of one. Jointly, the top ten make up approximately 15% of the sample.

The sequence was obtained from a man aged 30 to 45 who received the YFV17D yellow fever vaccine. The source material was CD8+ T cells not binding an NS4B(214-222) dextramer, sorted from PBMCs, sampled 45 days after the yellow fever booster vaccination. The sample's cell subset or site, from its label and the paper: NS4B epitope dextramer-negative CD8 T cells. The V gene is TRBV7-9 and the J gene is TRBJ2-3, with the D gene not clear enough to name. The CDR3 protein sequence reads: CASGVSGLTDTQYF. The DNA reads TGTGCCAGCGGCGTCAGTGGGTTGACAGATACGCAGTATTTT.